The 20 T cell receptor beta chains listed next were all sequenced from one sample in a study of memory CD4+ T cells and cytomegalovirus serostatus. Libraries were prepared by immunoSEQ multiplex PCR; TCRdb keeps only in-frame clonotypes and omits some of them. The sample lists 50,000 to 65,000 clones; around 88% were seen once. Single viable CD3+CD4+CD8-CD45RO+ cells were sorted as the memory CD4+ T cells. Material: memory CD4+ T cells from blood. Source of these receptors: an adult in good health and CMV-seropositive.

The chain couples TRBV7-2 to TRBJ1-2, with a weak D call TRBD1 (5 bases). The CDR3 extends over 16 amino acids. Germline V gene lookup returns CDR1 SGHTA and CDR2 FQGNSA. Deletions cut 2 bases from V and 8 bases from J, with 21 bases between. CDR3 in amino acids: CASSLWLTGRQPGYTF. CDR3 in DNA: TGTGCCAGCAGCTTATGGTTAACGGGACGGCAGCCGGGCTACACCTTC. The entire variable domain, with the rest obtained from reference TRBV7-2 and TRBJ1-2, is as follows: GAGVSQSPSNKVTEKGKDVELRCDPISGHTALYWYRQSLGQGLEFLIYFQGNSAPDKSGLPSDRFSAERTGGSVSTLTIQRTQQEDSAVYLCASSLWLTGRQPGYTFGSGTRLTVV.

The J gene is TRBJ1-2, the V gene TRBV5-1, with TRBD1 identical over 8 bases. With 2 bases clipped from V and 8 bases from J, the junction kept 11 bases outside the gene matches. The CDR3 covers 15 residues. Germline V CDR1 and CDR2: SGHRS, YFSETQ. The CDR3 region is CASSLNPGQGGGYTF. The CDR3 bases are TGCGCCAGCAGCTTAAACCCCGGACAGGGTGGAGGCTACACCTTC.

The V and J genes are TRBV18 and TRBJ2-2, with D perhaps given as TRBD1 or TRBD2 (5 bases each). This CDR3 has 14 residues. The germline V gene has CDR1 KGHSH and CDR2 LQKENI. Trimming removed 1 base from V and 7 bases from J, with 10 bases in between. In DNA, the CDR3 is TGTGCCAGCTCACCACAGGGGACCGTCGGGGAGCTGTTTTTT. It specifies CASSPQGTVGELFF.

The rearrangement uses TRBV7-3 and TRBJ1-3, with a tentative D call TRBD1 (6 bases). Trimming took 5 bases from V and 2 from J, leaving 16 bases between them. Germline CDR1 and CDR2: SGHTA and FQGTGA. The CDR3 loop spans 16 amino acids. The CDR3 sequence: CASSPTGGGAGNTIYF. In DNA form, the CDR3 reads TGTGCCAGCAGCCCAACGGGGGGCGGGGCTGGAAACACCATATATTTT.

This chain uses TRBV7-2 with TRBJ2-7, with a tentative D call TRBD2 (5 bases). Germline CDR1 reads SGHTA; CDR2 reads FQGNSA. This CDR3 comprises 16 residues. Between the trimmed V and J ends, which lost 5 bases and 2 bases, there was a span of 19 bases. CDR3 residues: CASSARSGNLAYEQYF. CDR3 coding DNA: TGTGCCAGCAGCGCCCGAAGCGGAAACCTCGCCTACGAGCAGTACTTC.

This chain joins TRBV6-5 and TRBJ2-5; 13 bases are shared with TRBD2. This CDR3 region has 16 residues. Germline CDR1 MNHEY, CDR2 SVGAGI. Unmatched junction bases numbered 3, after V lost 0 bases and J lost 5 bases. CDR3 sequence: CASSYSGLAGPETQYF. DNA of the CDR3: TGTGCCAGCAGTTACTCGGGACTAGCGGGGCCTGAGACCCAGTACTTC.

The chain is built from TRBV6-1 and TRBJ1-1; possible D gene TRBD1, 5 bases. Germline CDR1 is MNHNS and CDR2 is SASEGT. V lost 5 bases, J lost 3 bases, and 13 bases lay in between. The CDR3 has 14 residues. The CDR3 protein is CASSLGGEDTEAFF. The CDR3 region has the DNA TGTGCCAGCAGTCTTGGGGGGGAGGACACTGAAGCTTTCTTT.

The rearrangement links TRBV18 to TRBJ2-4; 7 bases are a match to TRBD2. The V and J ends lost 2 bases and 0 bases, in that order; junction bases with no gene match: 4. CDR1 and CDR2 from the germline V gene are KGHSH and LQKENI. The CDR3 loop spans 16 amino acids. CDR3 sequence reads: CASSPGREIAKNIQYF. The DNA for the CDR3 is TGTGCCAGCTCACCAGGGCGGGAGATAGCCAAAAACATTCAGTACTTC.

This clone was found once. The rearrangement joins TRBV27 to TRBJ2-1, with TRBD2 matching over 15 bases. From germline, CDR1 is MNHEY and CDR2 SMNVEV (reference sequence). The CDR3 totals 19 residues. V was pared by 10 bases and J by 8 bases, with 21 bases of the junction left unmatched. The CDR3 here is CATLEEFTGTSGRKDEQFF. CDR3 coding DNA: TGTGCCACCCTGGAGGAGTTCACTGGGACTAGCGGGAGGAAGGATGAGCAGTTCTTC.

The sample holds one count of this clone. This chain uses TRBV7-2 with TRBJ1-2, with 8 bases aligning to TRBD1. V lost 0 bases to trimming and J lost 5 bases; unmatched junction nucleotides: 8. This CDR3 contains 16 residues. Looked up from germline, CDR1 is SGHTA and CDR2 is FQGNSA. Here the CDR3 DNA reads TGTGCCAGCAGCTTAGCGACTGGGACAGGCCCATATGGCTACACCTTC. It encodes CASSLATGTGPYGYTF.

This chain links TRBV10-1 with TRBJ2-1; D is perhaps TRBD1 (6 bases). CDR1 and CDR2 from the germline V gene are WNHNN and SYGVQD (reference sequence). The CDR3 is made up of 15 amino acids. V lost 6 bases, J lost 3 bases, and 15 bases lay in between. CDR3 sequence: CASSAGTDSYNEQFF. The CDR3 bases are TGCGCCAGCAGCGCCGGGACGGACAGCTACAATGAGCAGTTCTTC.

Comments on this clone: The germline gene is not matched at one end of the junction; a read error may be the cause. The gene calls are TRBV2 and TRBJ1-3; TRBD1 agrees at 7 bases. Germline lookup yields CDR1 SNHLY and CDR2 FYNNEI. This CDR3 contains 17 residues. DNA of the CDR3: TGTGTCAGCAGTGACCCCCTTAGGGACAGCTCTGGAAACACCATATATTTT. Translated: CVSSDPLRDSSGNTIYF.

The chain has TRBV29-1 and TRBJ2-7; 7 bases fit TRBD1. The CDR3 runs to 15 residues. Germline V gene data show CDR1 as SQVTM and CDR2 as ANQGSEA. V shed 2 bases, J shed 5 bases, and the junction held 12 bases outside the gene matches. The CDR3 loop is CSVESTGTPGNEQYF. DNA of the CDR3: TGCAGCGTTGAATCGACAGGGACCCCCGGGAACGAGCAGTACTTC.

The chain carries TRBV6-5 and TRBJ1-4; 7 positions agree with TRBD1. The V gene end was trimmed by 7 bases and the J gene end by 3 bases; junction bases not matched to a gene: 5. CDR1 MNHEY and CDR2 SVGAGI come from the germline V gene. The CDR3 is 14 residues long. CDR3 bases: TGTGCCAGCAAGGCGACAGGGTCTAATGAAAAACTGTTTTTT. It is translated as CASKATGSNEKLFF.

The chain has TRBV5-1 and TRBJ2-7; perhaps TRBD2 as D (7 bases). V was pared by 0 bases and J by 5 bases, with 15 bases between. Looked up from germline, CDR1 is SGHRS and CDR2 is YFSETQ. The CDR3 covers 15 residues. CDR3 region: CASSLDGGAKDEQYF. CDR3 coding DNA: TGCGCCAGCAGCTTGGATGGGGGGGCTAAAGACGAGCAGTACTTC.

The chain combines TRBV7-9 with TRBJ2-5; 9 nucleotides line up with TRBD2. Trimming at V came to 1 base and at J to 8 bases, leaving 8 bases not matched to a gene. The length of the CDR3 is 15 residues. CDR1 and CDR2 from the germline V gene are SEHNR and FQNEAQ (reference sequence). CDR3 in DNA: TGTGCCAGCAGCTTAGGTAGCGGGGGTACCCGTACCCAGTACTTC. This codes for CASSLGSGGTRTQYF.

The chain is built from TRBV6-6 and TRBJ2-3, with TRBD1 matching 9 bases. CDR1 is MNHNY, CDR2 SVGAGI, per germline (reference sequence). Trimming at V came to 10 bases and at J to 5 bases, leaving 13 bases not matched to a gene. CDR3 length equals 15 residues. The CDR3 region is CATQQGAQGIDTQYF. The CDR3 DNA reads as TGTGCCACTCAACAGGGGGCGCAGGGTATAGATACGCAGTATTTT.

CDR3 region: CASSLGQGQYEQYF. The CDR3 DNA sequence: TGCGCCAGCAGCTTGGGACAGGGCCAATACGAGCAGTACTTC. The chain has TRBV5-1 and TRBJ2-7; 7 bases match TRBD1. Germline loops: CDR1 SGHRS, CDR2 YFSETQ. Trimming at V came to 0 bases and at J to 4 bases, leaving 4 bases not matched to a gene. The CDR3 spans 14 residues. The full variable domain, rest sourced from reference TRBV5-1 and TRBJ2-7, is KAGVTQTPRYLIKTRGQQVTLSCSPISGHRSVSWYQQTPGQGLQFLFEYFSETQRNKGNFPGRFSGRQFSNSRSEMNVSTLELGDSALYLCASSLGQGQYEQYFGPGTRLTVT.

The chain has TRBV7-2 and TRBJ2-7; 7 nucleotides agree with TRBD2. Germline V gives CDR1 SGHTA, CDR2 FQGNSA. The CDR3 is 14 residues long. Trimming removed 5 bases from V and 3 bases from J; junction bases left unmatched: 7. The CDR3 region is CASSPTGGGYEQYF. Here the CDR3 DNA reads TGTGCCAGCAGCCCAACGGGGGGTGGCTACGAGCAGTACTTC.

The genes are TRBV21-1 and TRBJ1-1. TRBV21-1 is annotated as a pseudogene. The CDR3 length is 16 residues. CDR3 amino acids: CASSKTAGRANTEAFF. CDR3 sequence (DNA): TGTGCCAGCAGCAAAACGGCGGGGCGGGCGAACACTGAAGCTTTCTTT.